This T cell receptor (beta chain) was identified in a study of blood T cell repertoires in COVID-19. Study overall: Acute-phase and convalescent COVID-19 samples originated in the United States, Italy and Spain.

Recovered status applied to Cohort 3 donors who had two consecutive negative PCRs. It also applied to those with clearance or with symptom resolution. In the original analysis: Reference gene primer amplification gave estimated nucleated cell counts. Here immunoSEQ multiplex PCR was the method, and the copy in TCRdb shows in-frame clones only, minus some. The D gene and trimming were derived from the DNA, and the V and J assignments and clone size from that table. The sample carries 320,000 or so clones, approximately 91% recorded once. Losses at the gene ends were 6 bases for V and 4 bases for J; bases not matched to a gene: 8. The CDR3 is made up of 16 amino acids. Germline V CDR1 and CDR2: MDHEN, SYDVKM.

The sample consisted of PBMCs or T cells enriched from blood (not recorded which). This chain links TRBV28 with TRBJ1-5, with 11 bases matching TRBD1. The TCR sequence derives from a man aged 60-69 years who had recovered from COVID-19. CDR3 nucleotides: TGTGCCAGCAGATCCACCCGGGACAGGGGGAATCAGCCCCAGCATTTT. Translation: CASRSTRDRGNQPQHF.